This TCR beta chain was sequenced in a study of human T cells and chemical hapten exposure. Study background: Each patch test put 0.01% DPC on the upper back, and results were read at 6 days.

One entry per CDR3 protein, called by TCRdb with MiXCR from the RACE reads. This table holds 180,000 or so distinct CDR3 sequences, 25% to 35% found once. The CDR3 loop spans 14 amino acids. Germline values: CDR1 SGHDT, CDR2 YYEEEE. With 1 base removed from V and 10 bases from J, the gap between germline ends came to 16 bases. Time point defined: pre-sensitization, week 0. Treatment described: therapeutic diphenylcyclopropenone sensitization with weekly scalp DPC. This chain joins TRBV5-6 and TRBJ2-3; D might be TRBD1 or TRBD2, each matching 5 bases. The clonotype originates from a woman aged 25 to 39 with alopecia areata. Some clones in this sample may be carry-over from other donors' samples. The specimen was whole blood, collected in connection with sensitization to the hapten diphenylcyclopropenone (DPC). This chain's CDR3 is CASSLSAGASAQYF. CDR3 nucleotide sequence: TGTGCCAGCAGCTTGAGCGCCGGGGCCTCGGCGCAGTATTTT.